This TCR beta chain derives from a study of siplizumab effects on memory and regulatory T cells. Study-wide results and limits: Treg-derived clones made up an average of around 70% of mappable alloreactive CD4+ clones with siplizumab and 26.9% in controls.

In the case of this clone: Its antigen is not identified. This CDR3 is also generated by other DNA sequences in the sample.

In a few donor pairs, unstimulated naive, memory, effector memory and TEMRA subsets were sequenced. Sequencing used immunoSEQ multiplex PCR; TCRdb keeps in-frame clones, though not all of them. The table shows tens of thousands of clones, with roughly nine tenths occurring only once. This CDR3 is 17 amino acids long. V lost 4 bases and J 3 bases, leaving 20 bases between the germline ends. The germline gives CDR1 LGHNA, CDR2 YNFKEQ. This clonotype was sampled from a human donor in good health. Sample: naive CD8+ T cells sorted from blood. V usage is TRBV4-2 and J usage is TRBJ2-3; D is perhaps TRBD2 (6 bases). In DNA form, the CDR3 reads TGTGCCAGCAGCCCTCGAGGAGGAGGGGCTAGGACAGATACGCAGTATTTT. It codes for CASSPRGGGARTDTQYF.